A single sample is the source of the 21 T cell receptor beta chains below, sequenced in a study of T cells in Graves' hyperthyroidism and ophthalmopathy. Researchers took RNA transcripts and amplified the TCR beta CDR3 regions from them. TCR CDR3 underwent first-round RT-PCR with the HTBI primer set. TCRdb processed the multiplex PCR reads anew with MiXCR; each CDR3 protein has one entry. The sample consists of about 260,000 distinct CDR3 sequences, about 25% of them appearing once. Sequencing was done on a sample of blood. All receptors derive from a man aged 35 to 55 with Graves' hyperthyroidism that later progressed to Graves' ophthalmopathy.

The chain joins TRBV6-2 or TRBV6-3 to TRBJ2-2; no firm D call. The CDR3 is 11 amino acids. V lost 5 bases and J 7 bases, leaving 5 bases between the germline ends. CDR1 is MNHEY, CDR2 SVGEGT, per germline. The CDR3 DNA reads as TGTGCCAGCAGTGGCGTCGGGGAGCTGTTTTTT. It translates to CASSGVGELFF.

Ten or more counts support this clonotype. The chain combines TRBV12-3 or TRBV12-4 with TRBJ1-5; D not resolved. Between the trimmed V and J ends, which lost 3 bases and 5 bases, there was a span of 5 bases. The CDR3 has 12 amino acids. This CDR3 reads CASSFGDQPQHF. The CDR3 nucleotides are TGTGCCAGCAGTTTTGGGGATCAGCCCCAGCATTTT.

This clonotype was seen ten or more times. CDR3 DNA sequence: TGTGCCAGCAGTCGGACAGGGGTCTCTGGAAACACCATATATTTT. Residues: CASSRTGVSGNTIYF. V and J are TRBV6-1 and TRBJ1-3; 9 nucleotides match TRBD1. This CDR3 contains 15 residues. The trim removed 5 bases at V and 0 bases at J, leaving 2 bases unmatched. CDR1 and CDR2 (germline): MNHNS, SASEGT.

The CDR3 here is CSVEVRARDLFYGYTF. Written as DNA, the CDR3 is TGCAGCGTTGAAGTGAGGGCCAGGGACCTTTTCTATGGCTACACCTTC. The rearrangement uses TRBV29-1 and TRBJ1-2; maybe TRBD1 (5 bases). Trimming left V 1 base short and J 4 bases short, with 19 bases between. There are 16 residues in the CDR3. CDR1 is SQVTM, CDR2 ANQGSEA, per germline. The complete variable domain, with remaining parts taken from reference TRBV29-1 and TRBJ1-2, reads SAVISQKPSRDICQRGTSLTIQCQVDSQVTMMFWYRQQPGQSLTLIATANQGSEATYESGFVIDKFPISRPNLTFSTLTVSNMSPEDSSIYLCSVEVRARDLFYGYTFGSGTRLTVV.

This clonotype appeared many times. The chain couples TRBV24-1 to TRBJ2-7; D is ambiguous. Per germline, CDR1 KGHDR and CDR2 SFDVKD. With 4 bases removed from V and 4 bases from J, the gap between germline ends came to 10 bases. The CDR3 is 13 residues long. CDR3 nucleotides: TGTGCCACCAGTGACCGCCTGAGATACGAGCAGTACTTC. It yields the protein CATSDRLRYEQYF.

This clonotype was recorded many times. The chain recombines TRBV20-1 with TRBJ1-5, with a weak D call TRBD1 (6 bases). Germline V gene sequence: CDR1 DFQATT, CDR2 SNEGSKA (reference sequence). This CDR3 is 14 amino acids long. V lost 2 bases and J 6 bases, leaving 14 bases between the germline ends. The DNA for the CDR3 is TGCAGTGCTAGATCCTCGACAGGAGGTCAGCCCCAGCATTTT. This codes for CSARSSTGGQPQHF.

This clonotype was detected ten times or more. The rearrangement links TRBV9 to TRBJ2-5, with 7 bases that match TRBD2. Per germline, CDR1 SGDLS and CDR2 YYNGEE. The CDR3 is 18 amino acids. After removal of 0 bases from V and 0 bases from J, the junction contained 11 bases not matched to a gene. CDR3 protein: CASSVGGVGTTYQETQYF. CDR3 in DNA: TGTGCCAGCAGCGTAGGAGGCGTGGGGACTACTTACCAAGAGACCCAGTACTTC.

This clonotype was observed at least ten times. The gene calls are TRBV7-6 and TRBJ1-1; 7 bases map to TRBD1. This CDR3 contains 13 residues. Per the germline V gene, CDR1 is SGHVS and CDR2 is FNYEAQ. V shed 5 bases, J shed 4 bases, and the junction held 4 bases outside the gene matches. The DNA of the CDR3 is TGTGCCAGCAGCCCAAACAGGGGCACTGAAGCTTTCTTT. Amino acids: CASSPNRGTEAFF.

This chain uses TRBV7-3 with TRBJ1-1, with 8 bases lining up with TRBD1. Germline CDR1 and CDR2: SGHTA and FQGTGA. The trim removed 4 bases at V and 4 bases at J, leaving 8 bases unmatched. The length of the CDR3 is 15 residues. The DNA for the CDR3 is TGTGCCAGCAGCTATGACAGGGGATCGGGCACTGAAGCTTTCTTT. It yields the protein CASSYDRGSGTEAFF.

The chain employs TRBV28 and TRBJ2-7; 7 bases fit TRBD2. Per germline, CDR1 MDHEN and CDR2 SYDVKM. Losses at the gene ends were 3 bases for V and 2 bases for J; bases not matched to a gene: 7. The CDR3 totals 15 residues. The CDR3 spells CASSLGGSQTYEQYF. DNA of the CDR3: TGTGCCAGCAGTTTGGGGGGGAGTCAAACCTACGAGCAGTACTTC.

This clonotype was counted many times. CDR3 protein: CASSLRTINTEAFF. Written as DNA, the CDR3 is TGCGCCAGCAGCCTCCGGACAATTAACACTGAAGCTTTCTTT. This chain links TRBV5-1 with TRBJ1-1, with a possible D match to TRBD1 (5 bases). The CDR3 loop spans 14 amino acids. From germline, CDR1 is SGHRS and CDR2 YFSETQ. V shed 4 bases and J shed 2 bases, with 12 bases lying between them.

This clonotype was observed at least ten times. In DNA form, the CDR3 reads TGTGCCAGCAGTCCCAGGCAGCACGAGCAGTACTTC. Its translation: CASSPRQHEQYF. This chain connects TRBV12-3 or TRBV12-4 to TRBJ2-7, with D unresolved. The CDR3 has 12 amino acids. V was trimmed by 5 bases and J by 5 bases, leaving 10 bases between them.

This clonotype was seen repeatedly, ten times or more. This chain's CDR3 is CASSPGQGAVAFF. The CDR3, as DNA: TGTGCCAGCAGCCCGGGACAGGGGGCCGTAGCTTTCTTT. V is TRBV3-1 and J is TRBJ1-1; 12 bases fit TRBD1. The germline V gene has CDR1 LGHDT and CDR2 YNNKEL (reference sequence). This CDR3 contains 13 residues. Germline trimming cut 4 bases from V and 10 bases from J; bases unmatched to any gene: 4.

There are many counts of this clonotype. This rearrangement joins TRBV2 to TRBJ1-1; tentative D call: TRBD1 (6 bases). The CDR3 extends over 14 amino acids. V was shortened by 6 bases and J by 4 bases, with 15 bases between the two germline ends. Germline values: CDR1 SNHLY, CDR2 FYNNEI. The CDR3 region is CASSGVRGATEAFF. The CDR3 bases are TGTGCCAGCAGCGGGGTCAGGGGAGCCACTGAAGCTTTCTTT.

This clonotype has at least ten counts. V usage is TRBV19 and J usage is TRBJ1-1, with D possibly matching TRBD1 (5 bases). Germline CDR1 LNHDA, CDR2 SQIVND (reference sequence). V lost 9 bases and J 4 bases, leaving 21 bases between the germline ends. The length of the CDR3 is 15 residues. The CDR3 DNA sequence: TGTGCCAGCCAGCACCGACCAGGGATGGGCACTGAAGCTTTCTTT. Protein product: CASQHRPGMGTEAFF.

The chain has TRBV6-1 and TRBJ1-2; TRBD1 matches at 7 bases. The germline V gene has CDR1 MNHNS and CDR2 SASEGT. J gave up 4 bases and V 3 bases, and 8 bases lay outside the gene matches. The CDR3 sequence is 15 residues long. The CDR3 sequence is CASSDRAGGFYGYTF. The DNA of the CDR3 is TGTGCCAGCAGTGACCGGGCAGGGGGGTTCTATGGCTACACCTTC.

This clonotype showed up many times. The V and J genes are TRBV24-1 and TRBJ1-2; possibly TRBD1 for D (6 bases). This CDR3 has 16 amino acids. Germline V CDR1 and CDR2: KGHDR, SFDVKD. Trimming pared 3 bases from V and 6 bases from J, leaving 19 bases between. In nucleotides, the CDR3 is TGTGCCACCAGTGATCCGACAGGAAATTATTGGGATGGCTACACCTTC. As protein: CATSDPTGNYWDGYTF.

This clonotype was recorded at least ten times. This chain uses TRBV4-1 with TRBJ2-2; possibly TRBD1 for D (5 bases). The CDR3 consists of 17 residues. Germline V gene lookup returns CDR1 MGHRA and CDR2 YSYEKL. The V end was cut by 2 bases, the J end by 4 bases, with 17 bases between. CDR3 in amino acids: CASSQPPREGVTGELFF. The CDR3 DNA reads TGCGCCAGCAGCCAACCCCCCCGTGAAGGGGTCACCGGGGAGCTGTTTTTT.

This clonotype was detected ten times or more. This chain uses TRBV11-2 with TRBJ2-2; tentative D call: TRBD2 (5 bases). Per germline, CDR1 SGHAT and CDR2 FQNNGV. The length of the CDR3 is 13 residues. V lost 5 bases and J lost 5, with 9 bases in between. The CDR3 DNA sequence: TGTGCCAGCAGCCGAGGGCGGACCGGGGAGCTGTTTTTT. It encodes CASSRGRTGELFF.

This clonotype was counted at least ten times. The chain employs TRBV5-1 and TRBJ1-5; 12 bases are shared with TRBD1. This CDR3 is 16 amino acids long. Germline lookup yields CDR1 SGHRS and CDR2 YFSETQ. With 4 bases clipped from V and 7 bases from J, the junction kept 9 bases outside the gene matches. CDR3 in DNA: TGCGCCAGCAGCCCGGGGACAGGGGGCGCGGGGCAGCCCCAGCATTTT. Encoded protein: CASSPGTGGAGQPQHF. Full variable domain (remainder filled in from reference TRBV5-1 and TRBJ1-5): KAGVTQTPRYLIKTRGQQVTLSCSPISGHRSVSWYQQTPGQGLQFLFEYFSETQRNKGNFPGRFSGRQFSNSRSEMNVSTLELGDSALYLCASSPGTGGAGQPQHFGDGTRLSIL.

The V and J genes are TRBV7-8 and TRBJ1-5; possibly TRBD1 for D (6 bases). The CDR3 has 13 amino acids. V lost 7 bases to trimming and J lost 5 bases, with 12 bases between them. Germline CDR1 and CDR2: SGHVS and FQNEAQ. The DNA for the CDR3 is TGTGCCAGCAACCCGAGGGGGGATCAGCCCCAGCATTTT. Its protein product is CASNPRGDQPQHF.